Shown below are 15 T cell receptor beta chains from a single sample sequenced in a study of regulatory T cells in long-lasting Graves disease. HTBI primers from iRepertoire and Arm-PCR of CDR3 regions yielded the TCR beta libraries. In TCRdb, the multiplex PCR reads were re-called with MiXCR into one record per CDR3 protein. Among roughly 350,000 distinct CDR3 sequences listed, roughly 15% were seen once. Time point meaning: newly diagnosed GD, antithyroid drugs for less than 3 months. There was RNA extracted from PBMCs, and the TCR library was made from it. These data are also associated with another study on T cells in Graves' hyperthyroidism and ophthalmopathy.

Sequencing was performed on peripheral blood mononuclear cells (PBMCs), taken at new diagnosis, from a patient treated with antithyroid drugs. The receptor source for this set is a woman aged 18-29 years with Graves disease.

Regarding this clonotype: Being one base from a much bigger clone, this may be a read error. This sequence joins TRBV7-9 and TRBJ2-7; TRBD1 aligns across 8 bases. The CDR3 spans 14 residues. Germline V lookup: CDR1 SEHNR, CDR2 FQNEAQ (reference sequence). The CDR3: CAGSPRDRTYEQYF. Written as DNA, the CDR3 is TGTGCCGGCAGCCCCCGGGACAGGACCTACGAGCAGTACTTC.

The chain couples TRBV12-3 or TRBV12-4 to TRBJ1-1; D call uncertain. There are 12 residues in the CDR3. V lost 3 bases and J 6 bases, leaving 8 bases between the germline ends. In DNA form, the CDR3 reads TGTGCCAGCAGTTTGTGGGGATCTGAAGCTTTCTTT. Translation: CASSLWGSEAFF.

This clonotype was seen only a few times. This chain connects TRBV27 to TRBJ2-7; TRBD1 or TRBD2 may be the D gene (5 bases each). The germline gives CDR1 MNHEY, CDR2 SMNVEV (reference sequence). There are 11 residues in the CDR3. V dropped 8 bases and J dropped 1 base, with 6 bases sitting between them. CDR3 nucleotides: TGTGCCAGCGGGGGATCCTACGAGCAGTACTTC. This encodes CASGGSYEQYF.

Many counts were recorded for this clonotype. J is TRBJ1-1 and V is TRBV7-8; TRBD1 matches 8 bases. J was trimmed by 10 bases and V by 1 base; bases with no gene match: 8. CDR1 is SGHVS and CDR2 is FQNEAQ in the germline V gene. This CDR3 comprises 14 residues. CDR3 DNA: TGTGCCAGCAGCTTAGGGACAGGGTCCAGAAGAGCTTTCTTT. It specifies CASSLGTGSRRAFF.

This clonotype occurred many times. The rearrangement links TRBV12-3 or TRBV12-4 to TRBJ1-5; TRBD1 is a possible D gene (5 bases). The CDR3 is 16 amino acids. Deletions cut 3 bases from V and 3 bases from J, with 15 bases between. In DNA, the CDR3 is TGTGCCAGCAGTTTCACCGGGGCAGCCTACAATCAGCCCCAGCATTTT. Its translation is CASSFTGAAYNQPQHF.

This clonotype has a count of ten or more. This chain connects TRBV20-1 to TRBJ2-3; no clear D. Germline V gene data show CDR1 as DFQATT and CDR2 as SNEGSKA (reference sequence). Deletions cut 2 bases from V and 7 bases from J, with 16 bases between. This CDR3 comprises 14 residues. CDR3 sequence: CSARPGRMPYTQYF. In DNA, the CDR3 is TGCAGTGCTAGACCCGGACGGATGCCTTATACGCAGTATTTT.

The sample holds a few counts of this clonotype. The gene calls are TRBV4-1 and TRBJ1-5; tentative D call: TRBD1 (5 bases). CDR3 length equals 13 residues. V shed 4 bases and J shed 6 bases, with 10 bases lying between them. Germline V gene lookup returns CDR1 MGHRA and CDR2 YSYEKL. CDR3 residues: CASSRPGSQPQHF. The CDR3 coding sequence is TGCGCCAGCAGCCGCCCAGGGAGTCAGCCCCAGCATTTT.

This sequence joins TRBV2 and TRBJ2-6; weak D call: TRBD2 (5 bases). The CDR3 is made up of 19 amino acids. The ends were cut back, 6 bases at V and 2 bases at J, with 23 bases in the middle. CDR1 SNHLY and CDR2 FYNNEI come from the germline V gene. The CDR3 DNA reads as TGTGCCAGCAGCTTAGAGGGTGGCAGGCCCCGCGCTGGGGCCAACGTCCTGACTTTC. Translation: CASSLEGGRPRAGANVLTF. The complete variable domain, with remaining parts taken from reference TRBV2 and TRBJ2-6, reads EPEVTQTPSHQVTQMGQEVILRCVPISNHLYFYWYRQILGQKVEFLVSFYNNEISEKSEIFDDQFSVERPDGSNFTLKIRSTKLEDSAMYFCASSLEGGRPRAGANVLTFGAGSRLTVL.

At least ten counts were recorded for this clonotype. This chain uses TRBV2 with TRBJ2-1, with TRBD2 matching over 9 bases. CDR1 SNHLY and CDR2 FYNNEI come from the germline V gene. V shed 4 bases, J shed 5 bases, and the junction held 12 bases outside the gene matches. The CDR3 length is 17 residues. The CDR3 sequence: CASSGGGLASPNNEQFF. The CDR3 nucleotides are TGTGCCAGCAGTGGAGGGGGACTAGCATCCCCCAACAATGAGCAGTTCTTC.

This clonotype came up many times. The chain joins TRBV15 to TRBJ2-3; unclear D gene. Trimming left V 3 bases short and J 8 bases short, with 12 bases between. The germline V gene encodes CDR1 LNHNV and CDR2 YYDKDF (reference sequence). This CDR3 is 13 amino acids long. The CDR3 bases are TGTGCCACCAGCAGTCCCCCCGAAGGTACGCAGTATTTT. This gives the protein CATSSPPEGTQYF. The full variable domain, in which reference TRBV15 and TRBJ2-3 provide the parts outside the CDR3, is DAMVIQNPRYQVTQFGKPVTLSCSQTLNHNVMYWYQQKSSQAPKLLFHYYDKDFNNEADTPDNFQSRRPNTSFCFLDIRSPGLGDTAMYLCATSSPPEGTQYFGPGTRLTVL.

On this clonotype itself: This may be a read error: a much more frequent sequence differs by one nucleotide. The chain uses TRBV30 and TRBJ2-3, with no clear D. The closer fit of TRBJ2-1 to the DNA end suggests the J call may be wrong. CDR1 and CDR2 (germline): GTSNPN, SVGIG (reference sequence). CDR3 length: 12 amino acids. In DNA, the CDR3 is TGTGTCTGGAGTGCCCGATTAGATGAGCAGTTCTTC. Residues: CVWSARLDEQFF.

The chain combines TRBV19 with TRBJ2-7; 7 bases are a match to TRBD2. CDR3 length equals 13 residues. The germline V gene has CDR1 LNHDA and CDR2 SQIVND (reference sequence). With V trimmed by 5 bases and J by 5 bases, 6 bases remained unmatched. CDR3 sequence reads: CASSPTRGDEQYF. The CDR3 nucleotides are TGTGCCAGTAGTCCCACACGGGGGGACGAGCAGTACTTC.

The CDR3 spells CASTSWAGAGYTF. The CDR3 DNA reads as TGTGCCAGTACCTCCTGGGCAGGGGCCGGCTACACCTTC. This chain joins TRBV19 and TRBJ1-2, with D possibly TRBD1 on 6 matching bases. The V gene lost 7 bases and the J gene lost 8 bases, with 17 bases spanning the gap. CDR3 size: 13 residues. Looked up from germline, CDR1 is LNHDA and CDR2 is SQIVND (reference sequence).

There are many counts of this clonotype. The chain recombines TRBV7-2 with TRBJ1-5; D is uncertain. This CDR3 contains 17 residues. CDR1 and CDR2 from the germline V gene are SGHTA and FQGNSA. Trimming left V 6 bases short and J 0 bases short, with 18 bases between. CDR3 nucleotides: TGTGCCAGCAGTCATCCGACACCAGATTATAGCAATCAGCCCCAGCATTTT. This encodes CASSHPTPDYSNQPQHF.

This clonotype showed up just a few times. The chain links TRBV20-1 to TRBJ1-6, with D tentatively TRBD1 (5 bases). Germline lookup yields CDR1 DFQATT and CDR2 SNEGSKA (reference sequence). V was clipped by 4 bases and J by 0 bases, with 13 bases between them. The CDR3 covers 16 residues. CDR3 sequence: CSATATASSYNSPLHF. Written as DNA, the CDR3 is TGCAGTGCTACCGCGACAGCGAGCTCCTATAATTCACCCCTCCACTTT.